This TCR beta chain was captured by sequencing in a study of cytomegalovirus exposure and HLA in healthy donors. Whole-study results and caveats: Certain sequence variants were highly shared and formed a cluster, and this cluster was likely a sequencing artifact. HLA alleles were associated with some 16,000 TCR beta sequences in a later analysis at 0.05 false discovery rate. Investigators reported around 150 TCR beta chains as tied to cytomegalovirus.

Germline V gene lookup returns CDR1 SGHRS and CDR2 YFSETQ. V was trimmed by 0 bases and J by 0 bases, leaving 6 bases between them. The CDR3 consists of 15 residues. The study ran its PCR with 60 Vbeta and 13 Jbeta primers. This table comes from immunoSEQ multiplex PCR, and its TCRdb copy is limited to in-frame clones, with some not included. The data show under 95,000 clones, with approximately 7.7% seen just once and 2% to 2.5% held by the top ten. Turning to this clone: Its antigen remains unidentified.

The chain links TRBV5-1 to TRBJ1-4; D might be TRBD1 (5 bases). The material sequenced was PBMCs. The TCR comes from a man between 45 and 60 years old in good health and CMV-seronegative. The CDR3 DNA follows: TGCGCCAGCAGCTTGGTAGGGGCAACTAATGAAAAACTGTTTTTT. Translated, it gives CASSLVGATNEKLFF.